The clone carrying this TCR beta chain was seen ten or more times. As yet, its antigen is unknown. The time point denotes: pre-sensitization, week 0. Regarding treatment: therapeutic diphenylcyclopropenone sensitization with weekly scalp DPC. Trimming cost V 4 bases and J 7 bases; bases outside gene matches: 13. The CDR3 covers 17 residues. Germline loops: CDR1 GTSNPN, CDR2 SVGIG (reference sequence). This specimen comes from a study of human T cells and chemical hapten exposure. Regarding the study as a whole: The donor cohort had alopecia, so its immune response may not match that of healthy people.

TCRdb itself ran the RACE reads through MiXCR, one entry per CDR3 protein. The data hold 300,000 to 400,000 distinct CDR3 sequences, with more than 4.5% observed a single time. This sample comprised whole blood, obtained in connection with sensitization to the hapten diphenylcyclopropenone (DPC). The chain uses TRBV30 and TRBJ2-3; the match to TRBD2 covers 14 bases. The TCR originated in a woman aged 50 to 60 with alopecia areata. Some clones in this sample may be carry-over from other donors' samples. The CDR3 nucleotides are TGTGCCTGGAAGGGCCCCGGGACTAGCGGGAGTTTGAATACGCAGTATTTT. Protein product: CAWKGPGTSGSLNTQYF.